This T cell receptor (beta chain) was sequenced in a study of vaccination effects on CD4 cells after COVID-19. At the level of the study: Prior to sequencing, the ViraFEST assay stimulated PBMC with viral peptide pools, which expanded the antigen-specific CD4+ T cells. Overall study findings and caveats: Marked contraction was observed in infection-induced and vaccine-induced clones late after vaccination. Common cold coronaviruses were cross-recognized by only 1 of 255 vaccine-induced clones in healthy vaccinees.

CDR1 and CDR2 from the germline V gene are DFQATT and SNEGSKA (reference sequence). The CDR3 runs to 16 residues. V gave up 3 bases and J gave up 6 bases; unmatched junction bases: 14. Clones were read by immunoSEQ multiplex PCR, and TCRdb kept only the in-frame ones, dropping some. The sample yields about 38,000 clones, more than 75% seen once. As for this clone: What it binds is unknown.

An approximately ten-day culture period preceded the isolation of CD4+ T cells. Previously uninfected by SARS-CoV-2, the vaccine recipients also showed negative nucleocapsid antibodies. This specimen consisted of CD4+ T cells from PBMCs cultured without peptide, obtained before COVID-19 vaccination. V is TRBV20-1 and J is TRBJ1-1; 9 bases agree with TRBD1. This TCR was recovered from a human donor who received a COVID-19 vaccine. This chain's CDR3 is CSASAPPGQGIAEAFF. CDR3 nucleotide sequence: TGCAGTGCTAGTGCACCCCCGGGACAGGGAATCGCTGAAGCTTTCTTT.